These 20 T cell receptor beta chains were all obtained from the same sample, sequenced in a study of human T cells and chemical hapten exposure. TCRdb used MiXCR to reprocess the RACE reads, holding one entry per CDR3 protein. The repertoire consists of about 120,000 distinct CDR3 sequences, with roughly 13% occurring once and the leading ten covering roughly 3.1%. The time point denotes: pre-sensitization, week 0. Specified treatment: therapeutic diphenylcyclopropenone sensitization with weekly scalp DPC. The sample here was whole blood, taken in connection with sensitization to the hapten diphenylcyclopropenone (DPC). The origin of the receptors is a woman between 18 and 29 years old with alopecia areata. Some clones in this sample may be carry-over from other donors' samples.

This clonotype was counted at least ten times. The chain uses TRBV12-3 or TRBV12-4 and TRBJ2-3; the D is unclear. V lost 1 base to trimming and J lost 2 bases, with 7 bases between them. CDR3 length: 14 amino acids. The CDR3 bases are TGTGCCAGCAGTTTAGGGCATTACACAGATACGCAGTATTTT. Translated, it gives CASSLGHYTDTQYF.

DNA of the CDR3: TGTGCCAGCAACGCGAGAAAGCGGGGGGGCCGGGATGAGCAGTTCTTC. This encodes CASNARKRGGRDEQFF. The chain employs TRBV5-6 and TRBJ2-1; 10 positions agree with TRBD2. Germline values: CDR1 SGHDT, CDR2 YYEEEE. Trimming cost V 6 bases and J 8 bases; bases outside gene matches: 14. CDR3 size: 16 residues.

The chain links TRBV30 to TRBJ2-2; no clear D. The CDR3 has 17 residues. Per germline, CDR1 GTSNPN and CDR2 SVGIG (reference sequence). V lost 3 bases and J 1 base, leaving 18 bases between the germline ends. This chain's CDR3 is CAWSVGSSILNTGELFF. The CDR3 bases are TGTGCCTGGAGCGTTGGGTCTTCTATCTTGAACACCGGGGAGCTGTTTTTT.

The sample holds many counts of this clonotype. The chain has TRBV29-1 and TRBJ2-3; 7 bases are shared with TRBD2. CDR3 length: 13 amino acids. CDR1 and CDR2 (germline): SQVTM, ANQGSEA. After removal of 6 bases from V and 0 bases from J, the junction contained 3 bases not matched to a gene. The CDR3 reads CSVAGESTDTQYF. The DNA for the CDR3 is TGCAGCGTGGCGGGGGAGAGCACAGATACGCAGTATTTT.

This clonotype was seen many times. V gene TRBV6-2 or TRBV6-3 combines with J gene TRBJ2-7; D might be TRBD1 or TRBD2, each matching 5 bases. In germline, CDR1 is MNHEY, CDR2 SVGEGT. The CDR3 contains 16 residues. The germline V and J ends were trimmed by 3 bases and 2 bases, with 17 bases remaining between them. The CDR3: CASSYTGTTGPYEQYF. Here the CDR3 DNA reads TGTGCCAGCAGTTATACCGGGACGACGGGACCCTACGAGCAGTACTTC.

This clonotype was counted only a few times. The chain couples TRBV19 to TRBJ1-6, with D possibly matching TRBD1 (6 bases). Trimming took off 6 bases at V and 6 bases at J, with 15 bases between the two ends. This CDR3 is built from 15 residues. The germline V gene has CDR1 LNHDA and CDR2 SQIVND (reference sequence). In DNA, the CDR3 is TGTGCCAGTAGGAATCAGGGGCTGGGTAATTCACCCCTCCACTTT. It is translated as CASRNQGLGNSPLHF. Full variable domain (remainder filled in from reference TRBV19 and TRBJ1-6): DGGITQSPKYLFRKEGQNVTLSCEQNLNHDAMYWYRQDPGQGLRLIYYSQIVNDFQKGDIAEGYSVSREKKESFPLTVTSAQKNPTAFYLCASRNQGLGNSPLHFGNGTRLTVT.

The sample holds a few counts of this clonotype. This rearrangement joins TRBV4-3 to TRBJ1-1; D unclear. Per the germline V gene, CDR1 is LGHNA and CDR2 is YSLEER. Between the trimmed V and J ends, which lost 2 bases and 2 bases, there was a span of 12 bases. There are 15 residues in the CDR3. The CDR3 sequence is CASSQHWTANTEAFF. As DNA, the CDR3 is TGCGCCAGCAGCCAACACTGGACGGCCAACACTGAAGCTTTCTTT.

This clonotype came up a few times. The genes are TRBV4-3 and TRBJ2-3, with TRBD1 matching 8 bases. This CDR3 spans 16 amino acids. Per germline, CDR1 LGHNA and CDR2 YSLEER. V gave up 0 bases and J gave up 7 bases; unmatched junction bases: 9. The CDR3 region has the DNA TGCGCCAGCAGCCAAGATTCAGGGGGCAGGGCGAATACGCAGTATTTT. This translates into CASSQDSGGRANTQYF.

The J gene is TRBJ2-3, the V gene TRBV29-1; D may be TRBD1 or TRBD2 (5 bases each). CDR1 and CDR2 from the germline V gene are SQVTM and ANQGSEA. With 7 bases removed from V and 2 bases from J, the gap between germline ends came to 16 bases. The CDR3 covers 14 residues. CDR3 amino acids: CSAGDETFTDTQYF. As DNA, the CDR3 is TGCAGCGCCGGGGACGAAACCTTCACAGATACGCAGTATTTT.

CDR3 DNA: TGTGCCAGCTCAGCATGGACAGGGTCTGGGGCCAACGTCCTGACTTTC. Amino acids: CASSAWTGSGANVLTF. This chain links TRBV18 with TRBJ2-6; TRBD1 agrees at 8 bases. Per germline, CDR1 KGHSH and CDR2 LQKENI. CDR3 length: 16 residues. V lost 5 bases, J lost 1 base, and 4 bases stayed unmatched.

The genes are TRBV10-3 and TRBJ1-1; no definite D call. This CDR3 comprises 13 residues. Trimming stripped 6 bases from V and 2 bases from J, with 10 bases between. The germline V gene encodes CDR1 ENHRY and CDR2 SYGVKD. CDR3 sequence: CAIRRERNTEAFF. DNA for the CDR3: TGTGCCATCAGGAGGGAACGAAACACTGAAGCTTTCTTT.

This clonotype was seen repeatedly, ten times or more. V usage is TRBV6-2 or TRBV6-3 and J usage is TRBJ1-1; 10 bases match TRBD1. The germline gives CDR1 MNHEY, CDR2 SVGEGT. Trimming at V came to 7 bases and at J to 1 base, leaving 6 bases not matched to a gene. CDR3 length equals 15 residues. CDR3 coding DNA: TGTGCCAGCACCAGACAGGGGGCTAGGAACACTGAAGCTTTCTTT. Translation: CASTRQGARNTEAFF.

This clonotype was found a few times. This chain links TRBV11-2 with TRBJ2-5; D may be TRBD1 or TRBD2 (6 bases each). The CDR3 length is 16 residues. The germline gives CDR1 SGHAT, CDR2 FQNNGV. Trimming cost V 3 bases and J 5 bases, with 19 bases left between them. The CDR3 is CASSFRGGGGMETQYF. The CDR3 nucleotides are TGTGCCAGCAGCTTCCGAGGGGGAGGAGGGATGGAGACCCAGTACTTC.

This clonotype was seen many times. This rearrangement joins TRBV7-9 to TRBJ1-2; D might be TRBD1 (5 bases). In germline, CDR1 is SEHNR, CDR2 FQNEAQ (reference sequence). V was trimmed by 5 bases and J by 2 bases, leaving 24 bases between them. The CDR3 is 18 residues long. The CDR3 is CASSPVPGTRPGNYGYTF. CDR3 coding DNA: TGTGCCAGCAGCCCTGTTCCCGGGACGCGCCCCGGCAACTATGGCTACACCTTC. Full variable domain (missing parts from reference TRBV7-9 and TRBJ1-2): DTGVSQNPRHKITKRGQNVTFRCDPISEHNRLYWYRQTLGQGPEFLTYFQNEAQLEKSRLLSDRFSAERPKGSFSTLEIQRTEQGDSAMYLCASSPVPGTRPGNYGYTFGSGTRLTVV.

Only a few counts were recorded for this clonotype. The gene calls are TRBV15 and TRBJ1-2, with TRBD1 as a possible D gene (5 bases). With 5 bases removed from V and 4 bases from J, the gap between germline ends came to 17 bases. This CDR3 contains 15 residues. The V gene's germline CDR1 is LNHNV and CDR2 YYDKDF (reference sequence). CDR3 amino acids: CATSSQKGRLYGYTF. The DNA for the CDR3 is TGTGCCACCAGCTCTCAGAAGGGGCGCCTCTATGGCTACACCTTC.

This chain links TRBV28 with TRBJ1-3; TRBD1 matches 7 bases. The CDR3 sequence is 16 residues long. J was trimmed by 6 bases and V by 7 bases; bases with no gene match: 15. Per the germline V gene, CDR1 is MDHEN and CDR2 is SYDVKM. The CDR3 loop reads CASTTPGWQGVNTIYF. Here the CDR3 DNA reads TGTGCCAGCACGACCCCCGGATGGCAGGGGGTAAACACCATATATTTT.

The CDR3 sequence is CASSPAWPIEEKLFF. The CDR3 DNA is TGTGCCAGCAGCCCCGCGTGGCCCATAGAGGAAAAACTGTTTTTT. The chain uses TRBV11-2 and TRBJ1-4; D not resolved. The CDR3 is 15 residues long. The V end was cut by 5 bases, the J end by 8 bases, with 18 bases between. Per germline, CDR1 SGHAT and CDR2 FQNNGV. The full variable domain, in which reference TRBV11-2 and TRBJ1-4 provide the parts outside the CDR3, is EAGVAQSPRYKIIEKRQSVAFWCNPISGHATLYWYQQILGQGPKLLIQFQNNGVVDDSQLPKDRFSAERLKGVDSTLKIQPAKLEDSAVYLCASSPAWPIEEKLFFGSGTQLSVL.

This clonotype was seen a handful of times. DNA for the CDR3: TGCAGCGTTGAAGGGGGTAAGGGACAGAACACTGAAGCTTTCTTT. Translating it yields CSVEGGKGQNTEAFF. This chain connects TRBV29-1 to TRBJ1-1; weak D call: TRBD1 (6 bases). V was shortened by 1 base and J by 1 base, with 13 bases between the two germline ends. The V gene's germline CDR1 is SQVTM and CDR2 ANQGSEA. The CDR3 covers 15 residues. The variable domain in full, completed from reference TRBV29-1 and TRBJ1-1, reads SAVISQKPSRDICQRGTSLTIQCQVDSQVTMMFWYRQQPGQSLTLIATANQGSEATYESGFVIDKFPISRPNLTFSTLTVSNMSPEDSSIYLCSVEGGKGQNTEAFFGQGTRLTVV.

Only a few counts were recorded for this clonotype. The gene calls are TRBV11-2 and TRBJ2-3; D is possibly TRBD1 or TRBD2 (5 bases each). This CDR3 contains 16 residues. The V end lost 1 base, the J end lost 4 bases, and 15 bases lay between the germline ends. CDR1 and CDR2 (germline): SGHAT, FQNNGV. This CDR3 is CASSLGVGRPPDTQYF. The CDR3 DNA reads TGTGCCAGCAGCTTAGGCGTGGGACGGCCCCCAGATACGCAGTATTTT.

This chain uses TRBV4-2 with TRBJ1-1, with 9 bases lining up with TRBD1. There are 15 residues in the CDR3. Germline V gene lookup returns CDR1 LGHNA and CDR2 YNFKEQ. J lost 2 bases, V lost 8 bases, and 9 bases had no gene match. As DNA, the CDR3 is TGTGCCAGCTCCCTGCCGGACAGGGGTAACACTGAAGCTTTCTTT. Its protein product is CASSLPDRGNTEAFF.